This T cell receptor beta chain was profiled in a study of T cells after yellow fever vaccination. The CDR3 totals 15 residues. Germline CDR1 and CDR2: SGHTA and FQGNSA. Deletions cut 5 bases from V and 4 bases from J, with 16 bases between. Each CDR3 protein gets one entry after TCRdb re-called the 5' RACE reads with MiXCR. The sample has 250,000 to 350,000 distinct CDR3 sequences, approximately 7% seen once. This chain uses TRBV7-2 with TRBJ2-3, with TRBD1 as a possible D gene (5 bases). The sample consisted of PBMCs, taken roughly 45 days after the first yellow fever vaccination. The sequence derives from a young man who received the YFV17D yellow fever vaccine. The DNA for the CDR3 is TGTGCCAGCAGCGCAATACTGGGGCCCTCAGATACGCAGTATTTT. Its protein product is CASSAILGPSDTQYF.